Each of the 5 T cell receptor beta chains below was sequenced from the same sample in a study of T cells in Graves' hyperthyroidism and ophthalmopathy. It was RNA transcripts that yielded the amplified TCR beta CDR3 regions. First-round RT-PCR with HTBI primers amplified the TCR CDR3 region. TCRdb independently ran MiXCR on the multiplex PCR reads; one entry per CDR3 protein. The sample includes 200,000 to 250,000 distinct CDR3 sequences, 17% of them seen just once. Sequenced sample: blood. These receptors all stem from a woman between 50 and 59 years old with Graves' hyperthyroidism.

For this clonotype: A clone one base away is much larger, so this may be a read error. This chain joins TRBV6-5 and TRBJ1-6; D possibly corresponds to TRBD1 (5 bases). CDR3 length: 16 amino acids. From germline, CDR1 is MNHEY and CDR2 SVGAGI. The CDR3 coding sequence is TGTGCCAGCAGTTACGGACGAACAGGCGATAATCCACCCCTCCACTTT. It yields the protein CASSYGRTGDNPPLHF.

This clonotype was counted only a few times. The V call is TRBV5-1, the J call TRBJ1-2; possible D gene TRBD1, 6 bases. The CDR3 runs 13 residues. V lost 4 bases to trimming and J lost 8 bases, with 15 bases between them. Germline CDR1 reads SGHRS; CDR2 reads YFSETQ. Here the CDR3 reads CASSVEGVGGYTF. The DNA for the CDR3 is TGCGCCAGCAGCGTAGAGGGGGTCGGGGGCTACACCTTC.

In this sample, this clonotype turned up many times. The chain employs TRBV6-2 or TRBV6-3 and TRBJ2-1; 12 bases agree with TRBD2. CDR1 and CDR2 from the germline V gene are MNHEY and SVGEGT. V shed 8 bases and J 9 bases; nucleotides not matched to a gene: 8. There are 14 residues in the CDR3. CDR3: CASCRLAGVGEQFF. As DNA, the CDR3 is TGTGCCAGCTGCAGACTAGCGGGAGTTGGTGAGCAGTTCTTC.

This clonotype occurred many times. The chain couples TRBV24-1 to TRBJ2-5; D gene uncertain. V lost 4 bases and J lost 7, with 12 bases in between. This CDR3 contains 13 residues. CDR1 and CDR2 from the germline V gene are KGHDR and SFDVKD. CDR3 loop: CATSETRTGTQYF. CDR3 coding DNA: TGTGCCACCAGTGAAACCCGCACGGGGACCCAGTACTTC.

This clonotype was counted between two and nine times. An end of the junction does not agree with germline; a read error may underlie this. The chain employs TRBV12-3 or TRBV12-4 and TRBJ1-6; D unclear. The CDR3 covers 11 residues. CDR3 region: CATSNNSPLHF. CDR3 coding DNA: TGTGCCACCTCCAATAATTCACCCCTCCACTTT.